These 8 T cell receptor beta chains share one sample of origin, sequenced in a study of shared clonotypes between healthy human individuals. The table came from immunoSEQ multiplex PCR; TCRdb's copy has only in-frame clones and leaves some out. The data show approximately 980,000 clones, around three quarters seen once. Sequencing was performed on memory CD4+ T cells sorted from blood. As for subset: CD45RA-negative fraction. Receptor source: a man aged 18 to 29 in good health.

Concerning this clone itself: This may arise from a read error, as a much more abundant clone is one base away. The same CDR3 arises from other DNA sequences in this sample as well. The chain joins TRBV27 to TRBJ1-6; D call uncertain. CDR3 length: 14 residues. The V and J ends lost 3 bases and 0 bases respectively, with 3 bases between them. From germline, CDR1 is MNHEY and CDR2 SMNVEV (reference sequence). CDR3 nucleotides: TGTGCCAGCAGTTTCAGCTCCTATAATTCACCCCTCCACTTT. It yields the protein CASSFSSYNSPLHF.

The V call is TRBV7-6, the J call TRBJ1-1, with D tentatively TRBD1 (6 bases). V was cut by 8 bases and J by 1 base, with 11 bases left in between. Looked up from germline, CDR1 is SGHVS and CDR2 is FNYEAQ. The CDR3 is 13 amino acids. The CDR3 bases are TGTGCCAGCTCCGGACAGTCGAACACTGAAGCTTTCTTT. This gives the protein CASSGQSNTEAFF.

This clone came up a few times. The J gene is TRBJ2-7, the V gene TRBV5-6; 9 bases fit TRBD1. Germline values: CDR1 SGHDT, CDR2 YYEEEE. The CDR3 extends over 14 amino acids. After removal of 5 bases from V and 2 bases from J, the junction contained 5 bases not matched to a gene. DNA of the CDR3: TGTGCCAGCAGTTTGAGGACAGGGGCCTACGAGCAGTACTTC. It is translated as CASSLRTGAYEQYF. Full variable domain (missing parts from reference TRBV5-6 and TRBJ2-7): DAGVTQSPTHLIKTRGQQVTLRCSPKSGHDTVSWYQQALGQGPQFIFQYYEEEERQRGNFPDRFSGHQFPNYSSELNVNALLLGDSALYLCASSLRTGAYEQYFGPGTRLTVT.

The chain employs TRBV10-1 and TRBJ2-1, with 9 bases matching TRBD2. V dropped 8 bases and J dropped 6; count of bases not matched to a gene: 11. Germline CDR1 reads WNHNN; CDR2 reads SYGVQD (reference sequence). CDR3 length: 15 residues. This CDR3 is CASRGSGSSTNEQFF. CDR3 sequence (DNA): TGCGCCAGCCGGGGTAGCGGGAGTTCCACCAATGAGCAGTTCTTC.

The chain carries TRBV6-1 and TRBJ1-2; possible D gene TRBD1, 6 bases. There are 14 residues in the CDR3. The V gene lost 7 bases and the J gene lost 5 bases, with 17 bases spanning the gap. The V gene's germline CDR1 is MNHNS and CDR2 SASEGT. The CDR3 region is CASTGRGAWYGYTF. CDR3 sequence (DNA): TGTGCCAGCACGGGTCGGGGGGCCTGGTATGGCTACACCTTC.

CDR3 sequence (DNA): TGCGCCAGCAGCCAAGCCGCGGGGGGGCTAGGGGAGCAGTACTTC. The encoded protein is CASSQAAGGLGEQYF. V usage is TRBV4-3 and J usage is TRBJ2-7, with TRBD2 matching over 9 bases. This CDR3 has 15 amino acids. Per the germline V gene, CDR1 is LGHNA and CDR2 is YSLEER. Germline trimming cut 1 base from V and 7 bases from J; bases unmatched to any gene: 8.

The chain combines TRBV27 with TRBJ1-4, with D maybe TRBD1 (5 bases). The V and J ends lost 5 bases and 11 bases respectively, with 24 bases between them. This CDR3 has 16 amino acids. Germline CDR1 and CDR2: MNHEY and SMNVEV (reference sequence). The CDR3 DNA is TGTGCCAGCAGTCCCCGTGGACATCCTACCAGCGATAAACTGTTTTTT. Protein: CASSPRGHPTSDKLFF.

This chain uses TRBV9 with TRBJ1-6; 9 bases agree with TRBD1. Trimming removed 4 bases from V and 7 bases from J; junction bases left unmatched: 6. The length of the CDR3 is 15 residues. Germline CDR1 reads SGDLS; CDR2 reads YYNGEE. The CDR3 nucleotides are TGTGCCAGCAGCCCTGCCGGGACAGGGAATTCACCCCTCCACTTT. Protein product: CASSPAGTGNSPLHF.